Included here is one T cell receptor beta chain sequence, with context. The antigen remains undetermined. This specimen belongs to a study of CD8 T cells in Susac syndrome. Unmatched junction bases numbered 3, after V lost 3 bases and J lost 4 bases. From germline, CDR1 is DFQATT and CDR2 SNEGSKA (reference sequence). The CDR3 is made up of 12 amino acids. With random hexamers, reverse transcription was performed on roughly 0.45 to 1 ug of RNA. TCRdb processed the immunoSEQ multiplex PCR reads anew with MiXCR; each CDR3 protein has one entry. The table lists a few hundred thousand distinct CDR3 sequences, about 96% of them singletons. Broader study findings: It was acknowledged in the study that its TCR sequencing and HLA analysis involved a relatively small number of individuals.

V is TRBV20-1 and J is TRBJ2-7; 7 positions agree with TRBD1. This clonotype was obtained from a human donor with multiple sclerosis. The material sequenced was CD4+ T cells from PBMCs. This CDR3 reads CSASVDRYEQYF. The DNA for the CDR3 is TGCAGTGCTAGCGTGGACAGGTACGAGCAGTACTTC.